These T cell receptor beta chains were read from a single sample in a study of blood T cell repertoires in COVID-19. Assay: immunoSEQ multiplex PCR; the TCRdb copy retains only in-frame clones and omits some. In the table there are about 300,000 clones, around 90% of which are singletons. Material for sequencing was peripheral blood. All receptors come from a young woman with COVID-19, enrolled during active disease. The CDR3 runs from the conserved cysteine through the conserved F or W. The D gene is left open where the match is weak. Size values are once, few and many counts, or a class for expanded clones, and some rows have none.

d_call j_call v_call clone_size cdr3_nt cdr3_aa
TRBD1 TRBJ1-6 TRBV6-5 - TGTGCCAGCAGTTACTCGACAGGGACAAATTCACCCCTCCACTTT CASSYSTGTNSPLHF
- TRBJ2-1 TRBV14 - TGTGCCAGCAGCCTACTAATATACAATGAGCAGTTCTTC CASSLLIYNEQFF
TRBD1 TRBJ1-2 TRBV4-2 - TGTGCCAGCAGCCAGTGGCCGGGACAGCTAGGCTATGGCTACACCTTC CASSQWPGQLGYGYTF
- TRBJ1-6 TRBV3-1/TRBV3-2 - TGTGCCAGCAGCCAAGGTGACACCAATTCACCCCTCCACTTT CASSQGDTNSPLHF
- TRBJ1-2 TRBV5-1 - TGCGCCAGCAGCTTGGAGCCAGGGCTTGCTGCTGGCTACACCTTC CASSLEPGLAAGYTF
TRBD1 TRBJ2-6 TRBV28 - TGTGCCAGCAGTTCCCGGGACAGGGGAAATGGGGCCAACGTCCTGACTTTC CASSSRDRGNGANVLTF
- TRBJ1-1 TRBV10-3 - TGTGCCATCAGCCCCGGGTCCTTGAACACTGAAGCTTTCTTT CAISPGSLNTEAFF
- TRBJ2-7 TRBV11-3 - TGTGCCAGCAGCTTAGGGCATCTTCGCGAGCAGTACTTC CASSLGHLREQYF
- TRBJ1-1 TRBV18 - TGTGCCAGCTCACCAGTAAGCCAGGCGAACACTGAAGCTTTCTTT CASSPVSQANTEAFF
- TRBJ2-1 TRBV28 - TGTGCCAGCAGCCCCTCCGACAGGTACAATGAGCAGTTCTTC CASSPSDRYNEQFF
- TRBJ1-2 TRBV29-1 few TGCAGCGTTGAAGGAGTTCGGGTACGGGGCTATGGCTACACCTTC CSVEGVRVRGYGYTF
- TRBJ2-1 TRBV10-3 once TGTGCCATCAGGACTGTAGGGCGGGAATACAATGAGCAGTTCTTC CAIRTVGREYNEQFF
- TRBJ1-1 TRBV12-3/TRBV12-4 - TGTGCCAGCAGGATGGGGCTGAACACTGAAGCTTTCTTT CASRMGLNTEAFF
- TRBJ1-2 TRBV5-1 - TGCGCCAGCAGCTTCTCAGGGGAGTTAGGCTACACCTTC CASSFSGELGYTF
TRBD1 TRBJ1-1 TRBV19 - TGTGCCAGTAGCGACAGGGGGAACACTGAAGCTTTCTTT CASSDRGNTEAFF
TRBD2 TRBJ2-3 TRBV7-8 - TGTGCCAGCAGCTCTCGACTAGCGGAAAGCACAGATACGCAGTATTTT CASSSRLAESTDTQYF
TRBD2 TRBJ2-3 TRBV6-2/TRBV6-3 - TGTGCCAGCAGCCGACTAGCGGTCACAGATACGCAGTATTTT CASSRLAVTDTQYF
- TRBJ1-6 TRBV5-1 - TGCGCCAGCAGCTTGGGGGGCCGGAATTCACCCCTCCACTTT CASSLGGRNSPLHF
TRBD2 TRBJ2-4 TRBV24-1 - TGTGCCACCAGTGGGGGGGACTACAAAAACATTCAGTACTTC CATSGGDYKNIQYF
TRBD1 TRBJ1-4 TRBV7-6 - TGTGCCAGCAGCGCCGGGACAGGGAATGAAAAACTGTTTTTT CASSAGTGNEKLFF
- TRBJ1-5 TRBV3-1/TRBV3-2 - TGTGCCAGCAGCCCGGGCCACACAGGGTATGATCAGCCCCAGCATTTT CASSPGHTGYDQPQHF
TRBD2 TRBJ2-5 TRBV3-1/TRBV3-2 - TGTGCCAGCAGCCAAGAAGGGCTAGCGGGAGCCTCGGAGACCCAGTACTTC CASSQEGLAGASETQYF
TRBD1 TRBJ2-3 TRBV28 - TGTGCCAGCAGTTTAACAGGGGGCCCAGATACGCAGTATTTT CASSLTGGPDTQYF
- TRBJ2-5 TRBV7-8 once TGTGCCAGCAGCAGACTACGGCAAGAGACCCAGTACTTC CASSRLRQETQYF
- TRBJ2-7 TRBV28 once TGTGCCAGCAGCCCTCCCTACCAAAATCCCTACGAGCAGTACTTC CASSPPYQNPYEQYF
- TRBJ1-2 TRBV7-8 once TGTGCCAGCAGCTTATCAGGGCGAGGCTACACCTTC CASSLSGRGYTF
TRBD1 TRBJ1-1 TRBV4-1 - TGCGCCAGCAGCCGGGGCGGACAGGGTTCCACTGAAGCTTTCTTT CASSRGGQGSTEAFF
TRBD2 TRBJ2-5 TRBV10-1 - TGCGCCAGAAACCACGGTGGGAACCGACTAGCTTGGGAGACCCAGTACTTC CARNHGGNRLAWETQYF
- TRBJ1-4 TRBV12-3/TRBV12-4 - TGTGCCAGCACCTCTACCACGGGGGAAAAACTGTTTTTT CASTSTTGEKLFF
TRBD1 TRBJ1-2 TRBV30 once TGTGCCTGGAGTGTTCAGGGGGCCGGGACTCATGGCTACACCTTC CAWSVQGAGTHGYTF
TRBD1 TRBJ2-7 TRBV20-1 - TGCAGTGCTAGTGATTTTGGGGGACAGCTCGCCTACGAGCAGTACTTC CSASDFGGQLAYEQYF
- TRBJ2-1 TRBV12-3/TRBV12-4 - TGTGCCAGCAGTTTATGGGCAGACAGTGAGCAGTTCTTC CASSLWADSEQFF
TRBD1 TRBJ2-7 TRBV6-5 - TGTGCCAGCAGTCTCGACAGGGTGGTCCACGAGCAGTACTTC CASSLDRVVHEQYF
TRBD1 TRBJ2-7 TRBV29-1 - TGCAGCGTTGAGGGACAGCCCTACGAGCAGTACTTC CSVEGQPYEQYF
- TRBJ2-6 TRBV7-6 - TGTGCCAGCAGCTTAGCCCGGGCAGGGTACGGGGCCAACGTCCTGACTTTC CASSLARAGYGANVLTF
- TRBJ2-1 TRBV4-3 - TGCGCCAGCAGCCAAGATGCGCGGGATCTATACAATGAGCAGTTCTTC CASSQDARDLYNEQFF
- TRBJ2-1 TRBV25-1 - TGTGCCAGCAGCGGCCCAGGATCCTACAATGAGCAGTTCTTC CASSGPGSYNEQFF
TRBD2 TRBJ2-7 TRBV6-6 - TGTGCCAGCAGTCCTTTCCGACTAGCGGGAAGGGTCTACGAGCAGTACTTC CASSPFRLAGRVYEQYF
- TRBJ1-2 TRBV10-3 - TGTGCCATCAGTGAGATGGGAGGTATGGACTATGGCTACACCTTC CAISEMGGMDYGYTF
- TRBJ1-2 TRBV29-1 - TGCAGCGTTACAAAGCAGGCCCTTGATGGCTACACCTTC CSVTKQALDGYTF
TRBD1 TRBJ2-6 TRBV19 - TGTGCCAGTAGTATACAGGGGGCTGGGGCCAACGTCCTGACTTTC CASSIQGAGANVLTF
TRBD1 TRBJ2-6 TRBV6-1 - TGTGCCAGCAGACAGGGGGCTGGGGCCAACGTCCTGACTTTC CASRQGAGANVLTF
- TRBJ2-7 TRBV6-5 - TGTGCCAGCAGTTACTCCCTTAGGGGCTACGAGCAGTACTTC CASSYSLRGYEQYF
TRBD1 TRBJ2-7 TRBV4-3 once TGCGCCAGCAGCCTCAGGACAGGGTTCTACGAGCAGTACTTC CASSLRTGFYEQYF
TRBD1 TRBJ2-5 TRBV24-1 - TGTGCCACCAGTGATACCGGGACAGCAGAGACCCAGTACTTC CATSDTGTAETQYF
- TRBJ2-5 TRBV28 - TGTGCCAGCAGTTCCCTCGGTCAGCGGCAAGAGACCCAGTACTTC CASSSLGQRQETQYF
- TRBJ1-3 TRBV5-4 - TGTGCCAGCAGCCGGGGACAAAACTCTGGAAACACCATATATTTT CASSRGQNSGNTIYF
TRBD1 TRBJ1-1 TRBV9 - TGTGCCAGCAGCGGGTCCGGACAGGGTAATACTGAAGCTTTCTTT CASSGSGQGNTEAFF
- TRBJ2-7 TRBV27 - TGTGCCAGCAGTTTAGCAGCAGGGATATTTTCCTACGAGCAGTACTTC CASSLAAGIFSYEQYF
- TRBJ2-2 TRBV6-4 - TGTGCCAGCAGTGAAGAGGACTTCACCGGGGAGCTGTTTTTT CASSEEDFTGELFF
TRBD2 TRBJ2-3 TRBV7-9 - TGTGCCAGCAGTCGGACTAGCGGGGAGACAGATACGCAGTATTTT CASSRTSGETDTQYF
- TRBJ2-7 TRBV19 once TGTGCCAGTAGTCCCAACCACAGGGACGAGCAGTACTTC CASSPNHRDEQYF
TRBD2 TRBJ2-1 TRBV30 once TGTGCCTGGAGCGCTAGCGGGACGTATTCTGAGCAGTTCTTC CAWSASGTYSEQFF
- TRBJ1-2 TRBV6-5 - TGTGCCAGCAGTTACGCCTTTACTGGGCGGGATGGCTACACCTTC CASSYAFTGRDGYTF
TRBD2 TRBJ2-3 TRBV7-9 - TGTGCCAGCAGCTTAGCGAAGGCTAGCGGGGCCACTAGCACAGATACGCAGTATTTT CASSLAKASGATSTDTQYF